This is a list of T cell receptor beta chains from one sample in a study of OX40 agonist ivuxolimab in advanced cancers. Sequenced by immunoSEQ multiplex PCR; TCRdb stores in-frame clones only, minus some. The sample carries about 33,000 clones, over 60% recorded once. The material sequenced was CD4+ or CD8+ T cells sorted from blood, taken in a trial of the OX40 agonist ivuxolimab. These receptors were taken from an adult with an advanced solid tumor such as melanoma, head and neck, liver or kidney cancer. Both conserved end residues are part of each CDR3. A D gene is named only where the DNA matches it firmly. For some rows the clone size is stated as once, few or many, or as a class when expanded; others skip it.

J gene | clone size | V gene | D gene | CDR3 DNA | CDR3 protein
TRBJ1-2 | once | TRBV9 | . | TGTGCCAGCAGCGCGGGGGGAATCCACCAAGGGCGCGGCTACACCTTC | CASSAGGIHQGRGYTF
TRBJ1-2 | . | TRBV6-5 | . | TGTGCCAGCAGATCCTTGGGGGGGAACTATGGCTACACCTTC | CASRSLGGNYGYTF
TRBJ2-1 | once | TRBV28 | . | TGTGCCAGCAGTCGAGCAGGGGCCTACTACAATGAGCAGTTCTTC | CASSRAGAYYNEQFF
TRBJ2-2 | . | TRBV6-6 | . | TGTGCCAGCAGCTTGGGGGGCCGTGACACCGGGGAGCTGTTTTTT | CASSLGGRDTGELFF
TRBJ2-3 | . | TRBV28 | TRBD2 | TGTGCCAGCAGTTTTCTTGGGCGGGGGTACACAGATACGCAGTATTTT | CASSFLGRGYTDTQYF
TRBJ2-3 | . | TRBV5-5 | TRBD2 | TGTGCCAGCAGCTCCCGACTAGCGGGGGGCCAGGAGCCAGATACGCAGTATTTT | CASSSRLAGGQEPDTQYF
TRBJ1-1 | . | TRBV10-2 | TRBD1 | TGCGCCAGCAGGGGACAGTCAGGCACTGAAGCTTTCTTT | CASRGQSGTEAFF
TRBJ2-1 | medium-sized | TRBV28 | . | TGTGCCAGCAGTGAAACGAAGACTAGGTTCTACAATGAGCAGTTCTTC | CASSETKTRFYNEQFF
TRBJ1-1 | few | TRBV30 | . | TGTGCCTGGAGAGAACAGGCGAGCACTGAAGCTTTCTTT | CAWREQASTEAFF
TRBJ1-2 | . | TRBV28 | . | TGTGCCAGCAGTTTATGGAAAACAGGGTGGAATGGCTACACCTTC | CASSLWKTGWNGYTF
TRBJ2-2 | few | TRBV28 | . | TGTGCCAGCAGGTCGCTGGCTAGCCCGAACACCGGGGAGCTGTTTTTT | CASRSLASPNTGELFF
TRBJ2-5 | . | TRBV4-1 | . | TGCGCCAGCAGCCCCTCCGGACTACTCCAAGAGACCCAGTACTTC | CASSPSGLLQETQYF
TRBJ2-1 | . | TRBV4-1 | . | TGCGCCAGCAGCCCTATTTCCGGGTGGGGGGCCGGCCTACAGCAGTTCTTC | CASSPISGWGAGLQQFF
TRBJ2-2 | . | TRBV29-1 | TRBD1 | TGCAGCGGTCAGGGGGCAGATACCGGGGAGCTGTTTTTT | CSGQGADTGELFF
TRBJ1-2 | . | TRBV18 | TRBD1 | TGTGCCAGCTCAGGACCGGCAGGGGGCGGCTACACCTTC | CASSGPAGGGYTF
TRBJ1-4 | . | TRBV2 | . | TGTGCCAGCAGTGAAACCCCATCCGGGCTGTTTTTT | CASSETPSGLFF
TRBJ2-7 | . | TRBV6-1 | TRBD1 | TGTGCCAGCAGTGGCCCGGACAGGGTAACTGGTCGGGGCTCCTACGAGCAGTACTTC | CASSGPDRVTGRGSYEQYF
TRBJ1-5 | once | TRBV2 | . | TGTGCCAGCAGAGATCGGGGACCTGGGCGGCCCCAGCATTTT | CASRDRGPGRPQHF
TRBJ1-6 | . | TRBV30 | . | TGTGCCTGGAGCCCTGAGGGGAGCTCCTATAATTCACCCCTCCACTTT | CAWSPEGSSYNSPLHF
TRBJ1-3 | . | TRBV27 | TRBD1 | TGTGCCAGCAGTTTAACACAGGGGTTTGGAAACACCATATATTTT | CASSLTQGFGNTIYF
TRBJ2-7 | . | TRBV7-3 | . | TGTGCCAGCAGCTTGGGACCAGGCAGTGGGGAGCAGTACTTC | CASSLGPGSGEQYF
TRBJ2-2 | . | TRBV6-4 | . | TGTGCCAGCAGACCCCACGCGAACACCGGGGAGCTGTTTTTT | CASRPHANTGELFF
TRBJ2-2 | . | TRBV27 | TRBD1 | TGTGCCAGCAACAGGGGGACCGCCCTCACCGGGGAGCTGTTTTTT | CASNRGTALTGELFF
TRBJ1-6 | . | TRBV5-5 | . | TGTGCCAGCAGCTTGGGGATGGAAGTCTCTTCACCCCTCCACTTT | CASSLGMEVSSPLHF
TRBJ2-5 | once | TRBV7-6 | . | TGTGCCAGCAGCGGCAGACAGGATAGGTACCAAGAGACCCAGTACTTC | CASSGRQDRYQETQYF
TRBJ2-5 | . | TRBV5-6 | TRBD1 | TGTGCCAGCAGCTCCGACAGGGCGGGAGAGACCCAGTACTTC | CASSSDRAGETQYF
TRBJ2-5 | . | TRBV5-1 | TRBD1 | TGCGCCAGCAGCGGCGGGACAGGGGGTCAAGAGACCCAGTACTTC | CASSGGTGGQETQYF
TRBJ1-1 | . | TRBV5-1 | TRBD1 | TGCGCCAGCAGCCTATGGGGGACAGGGGAGAGCACTGAAGCTTTCTTT | CASSLWGTGESTEAFF
TRBJ2-7 | . | TRBV20-1 | TRBD2 | TGCAGTGCACGGACTAGGGACGAGCAGTACTTC | CSARTRDEQYF
TRBJ2-7 | . | TRBV7-2 | TRBD2 | TGTGCCAGCAGCTTAAAGACGGCGGGGGTGCTAGAGCAGTACTTC | CASSLKTAGVLEQYF
TRBJ2-7 | . | TRBV7-2 | TRBD1 | TGTGCCAGCAGCTTAGTTCACAGGGGGTACGAGCAGTACTTC | CASSLVHRGYEQYF
TRBJ2-1 | . | TRBV19 | . | TGTGCCAGTAGTGACTACAGGGATTGGCAGTTCTTC | CASSDYRDWQFF
TRBJ2-2 | once | TRBV10-1 | TRBD1 | TGCGCCAGCAGTTTGGGACAGGGTAACACCGGGGAGCTGTTTTTT | CASSLGQGNTGELFF
TRBJ1-2 | . | TRBV6-1 | TRBD1 | TGTGCCAGCAGTCCGACAGGGGGCTATGGCTACACCTTC | CASSPTGGYGYTF
TRBJ2-7 | . | TRBV11-2 | TRBD2 | TGTGCCAGCAGCAGTAGCGGGGGGAAATACGAGCAGTACTTC | CASSSSGGKYEQYF
TRBJ2-1 | . | TRBV28 | . | TGTGCCAGCAGCCTCGGGCGGACCCCCTACAATGAGCAGTTCTTC | CASSLGRTPYNEQFF
TRBJ2-3 | . | TRBV5-4 | TRBD2 | TGTGCCAGCAGCCGGGGACTAGGGAAAGCAGATACGCAGTATTTT | CASSRGLGKADTQYF
TRBJ2-5 | . | TRBV10-3 | TRBD1 | TGTGCCATCAGGGACGGGACAGGGGGAGAGACCCAGTACTTC | CAIRDGTGGETQYF
TRBJ1-1 | . | TRBV6-6 | . | TGTGCCAGCAGTGACGGCACTGAAGCTTTCTTT | CASSDGTEAFF
TRBJ2-1 | . | TRBV11-2 | TRBD2 | TGTGCCAGCAGCAAGACTAGCGGGGACTCCTACAATGAGCAGTTCTTC | CASSKTSGDSYNEQFF
TRBJ1-6 | . | TRBV2 | . | TGTGCCAGCACGGGCCAATCGGGGAATTCACCCCTCCACTTT | CASTGQSGNSPLHF
TRBJ2-1 | . | TRBV30 | TRBD1 | TGTGCCTGGAGTTTCGGCAGGGGGCAAGGGAGCTCCTACAATGAGCAGTTCTTC | CAWSFGRGQGSSYNEQFF
TRBJ1-6 | . | TRBV10-2 | . | TGCGCCAGCAGTGAGTCGATTGGTCAGGATAATTCACCCCTCCACTTT | CASSESIGQDNSPLHF
TRBJ2-5 | . | TRBV7-2 | TRBD2 | TGTGCCAGCAGCCACAGTGGGGGGGGGATAAGAGATGTCCAGTACTTC | CASSHSGGGIRDVQYF
TRBJ2-3 | . | TRBV4-2 | . | TGTGCCAGCAGCTTAGACCATAGCACAGATACGCAGTATTTT | CASSLDHSTDTQYF
TRBJ1-5 | . | TRBV6-1 | . | TGTGCCAGCAGGGAAAACCGGGACGGTGGTCCGCGTTTT | CASRENRDGGPRF
TRBJ2-5 | . | TRBV5-4 | TRBD1 | TGTGCCAGCAGCTCGGGGGGACAGGGTACAGGAAGAGAGACCCAGTACTTC | CASSSGGQGTGRETQYF
TRBJ2-7 | few | TRBV4-2 | TRBD1 | TGTGCCAGCAGCCAAGATTCGGGACAGGCCCGCTACGAGCAGTACTTC | CASSQDSGQARYEQYF
TRBJ2-7 | . | TRBV14 | TRBD1 | TGTGCCAGCAGCACCTCAGGGGGCCGGTCCTACGAGCAGTACTTC | CASSTSGGRSYEQYF
TRBJ2-7 | . | TRBV18 | . | TGTGCCAGCTCACAAGACAGCTACGAGCAGTACTTC | CASSQDSYEQYF